This TCR beta chain was sequenced in a study of blood T cells in healthy people across ages. Looked up from germline, CDR1 is MNHNY and CDR2 is SVGAGI (reference sequence). There are 14 residues in the CDR3. V lost 7 bases and J lost 2; bases outside the gene matches: 6. There are a few counts of this clonotype. A second roughly 7 to 12 cycle PCR used barcoded and J-beta primers. Each cDNA molecule carried a tag from a template-switch adaptor that contained 12 random nucleotides. TCRdb used MiXCR to reprocess the 5' RACE reads, holding one entry per CDR3 protein. The sample consists of hundreds of thousands of distinct CDR3 sequences, 60% to 80% of them appearing once.

Sequencing was performed on blood. The chain recombines TRBV6-6 with TRBJ2-7; 9 bases match TRBD1. The clonotype originates from a man aged 25 to 40 in good health. The CDR3 sequence is CASTLRDRAYEQYF. The CDR3 DNA reads TGTGCCAGCACCCTTAGGGACAGGGCCTACGAGCAGTACTTC.